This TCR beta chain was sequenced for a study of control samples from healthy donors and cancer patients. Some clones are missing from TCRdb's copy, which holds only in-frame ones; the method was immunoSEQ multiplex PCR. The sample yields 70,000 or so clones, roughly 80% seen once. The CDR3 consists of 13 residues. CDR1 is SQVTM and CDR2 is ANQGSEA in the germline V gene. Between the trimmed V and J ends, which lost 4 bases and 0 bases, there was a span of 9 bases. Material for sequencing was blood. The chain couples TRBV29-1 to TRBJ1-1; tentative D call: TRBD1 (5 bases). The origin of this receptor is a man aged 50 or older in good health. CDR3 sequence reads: CSVANRLNTEAFF. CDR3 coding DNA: TGCAGCGTTGCGAACAGGTTGAACACTGAAGCTTTCTTT.